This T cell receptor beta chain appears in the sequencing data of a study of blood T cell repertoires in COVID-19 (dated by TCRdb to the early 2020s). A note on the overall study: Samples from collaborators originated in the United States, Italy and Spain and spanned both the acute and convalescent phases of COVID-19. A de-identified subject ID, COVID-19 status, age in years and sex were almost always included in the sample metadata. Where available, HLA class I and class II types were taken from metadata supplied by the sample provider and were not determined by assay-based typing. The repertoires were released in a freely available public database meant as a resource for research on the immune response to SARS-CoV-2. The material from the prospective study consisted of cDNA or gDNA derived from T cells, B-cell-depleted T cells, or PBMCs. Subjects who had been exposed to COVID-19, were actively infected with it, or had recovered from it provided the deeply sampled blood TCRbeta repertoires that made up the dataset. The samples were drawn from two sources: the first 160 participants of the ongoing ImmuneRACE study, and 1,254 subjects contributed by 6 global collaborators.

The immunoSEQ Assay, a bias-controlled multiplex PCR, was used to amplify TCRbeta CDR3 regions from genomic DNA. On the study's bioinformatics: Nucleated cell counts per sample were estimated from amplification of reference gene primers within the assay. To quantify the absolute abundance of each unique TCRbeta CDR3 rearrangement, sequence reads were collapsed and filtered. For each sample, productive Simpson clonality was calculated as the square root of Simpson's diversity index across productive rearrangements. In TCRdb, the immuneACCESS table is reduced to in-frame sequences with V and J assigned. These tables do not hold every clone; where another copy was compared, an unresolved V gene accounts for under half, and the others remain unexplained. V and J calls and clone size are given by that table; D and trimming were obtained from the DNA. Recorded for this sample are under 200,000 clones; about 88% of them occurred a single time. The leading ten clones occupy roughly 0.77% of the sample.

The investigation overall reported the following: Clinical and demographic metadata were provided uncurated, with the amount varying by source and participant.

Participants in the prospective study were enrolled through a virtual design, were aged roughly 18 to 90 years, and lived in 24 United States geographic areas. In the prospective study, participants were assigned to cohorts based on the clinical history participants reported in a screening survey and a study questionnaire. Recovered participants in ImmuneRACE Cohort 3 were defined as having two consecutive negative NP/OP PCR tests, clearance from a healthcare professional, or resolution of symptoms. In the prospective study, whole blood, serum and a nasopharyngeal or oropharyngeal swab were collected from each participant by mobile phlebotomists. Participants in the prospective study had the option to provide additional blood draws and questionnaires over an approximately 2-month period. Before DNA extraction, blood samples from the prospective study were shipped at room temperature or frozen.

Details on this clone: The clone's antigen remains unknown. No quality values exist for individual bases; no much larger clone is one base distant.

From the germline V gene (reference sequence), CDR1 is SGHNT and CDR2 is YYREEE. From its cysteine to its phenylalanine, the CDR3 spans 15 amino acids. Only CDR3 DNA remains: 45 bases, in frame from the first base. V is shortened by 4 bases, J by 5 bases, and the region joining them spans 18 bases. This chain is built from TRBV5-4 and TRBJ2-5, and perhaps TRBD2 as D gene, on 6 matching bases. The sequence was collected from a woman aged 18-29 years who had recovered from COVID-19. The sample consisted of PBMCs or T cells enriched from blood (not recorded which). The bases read TGTGCCAGCAGCCCCGGAGTTAGCGGCTGGGAGACCCAGTACTTC. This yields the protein CASSPGVSGWETQYF. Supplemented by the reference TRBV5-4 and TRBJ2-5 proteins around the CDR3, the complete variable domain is ETGVTQSPTHLIKTRGQQVTLRCSSQSGHNTVSWYQQALGQGPQFIFQYYREEENGRGNFPPRFSGLQFPNYSSELNVNALELDDSALYLCASSPGVSGWETQYFGPGTRLLVL.